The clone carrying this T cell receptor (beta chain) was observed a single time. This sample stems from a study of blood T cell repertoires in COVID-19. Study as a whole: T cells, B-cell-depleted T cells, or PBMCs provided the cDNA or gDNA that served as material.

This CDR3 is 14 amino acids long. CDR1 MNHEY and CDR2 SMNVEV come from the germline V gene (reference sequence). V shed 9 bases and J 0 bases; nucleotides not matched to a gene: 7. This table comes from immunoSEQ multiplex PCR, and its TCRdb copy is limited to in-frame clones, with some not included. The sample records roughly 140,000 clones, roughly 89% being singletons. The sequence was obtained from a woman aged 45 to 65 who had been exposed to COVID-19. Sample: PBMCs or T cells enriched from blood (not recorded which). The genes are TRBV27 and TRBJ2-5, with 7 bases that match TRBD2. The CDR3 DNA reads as TGTGCCAGTGCCCCTAGCGGTTACCAAGAGACCCAGTACTTC. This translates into CASAPSGYQETQYF.